This T cell receptor beta chain was sequenced in a study of shared clonotypes between healthy human individuals. Study conclusions and caveats: Estimated richness values were generally larger in naive subsets than in memory subsets. The study found lower generation probabilities in non-shared clonotypes than in those shared by all four donors.

Produced via immunoSEQ multiplex PCR; TCRdb's table is partial and in-frame only. There are 950,000 to 1,100,000 clones in the sample; 78% occur only once, and 0.55% to 0.7% lies in the top ten. About this clone itself: The antigen is not known.

Germline-derived CDR1 and CDR2 are SGHAT and FQNNGV. The CDR3 length is 13 residues. Trimming shortened V by 3 bases and J by 5 bases, and 7 bases separated the two germline ends. This TCR derives from a man aged 18 to 30 in good health. Some clones in this sample may be carry-over from other donors' samples. Sequences were obtained from memory CD4+ T cells from PBMCs. Subset here: CD45RA-negative fraction. The chain links TRBV11-2 to TRBJ2-2, with unresolved D. The CDR3 is CASSFAPTGELFF. The DNA of the CDR3 is TGTGCCAGCAGCTTCGCCCCAACCGGGGAGCTGTTTTTT.